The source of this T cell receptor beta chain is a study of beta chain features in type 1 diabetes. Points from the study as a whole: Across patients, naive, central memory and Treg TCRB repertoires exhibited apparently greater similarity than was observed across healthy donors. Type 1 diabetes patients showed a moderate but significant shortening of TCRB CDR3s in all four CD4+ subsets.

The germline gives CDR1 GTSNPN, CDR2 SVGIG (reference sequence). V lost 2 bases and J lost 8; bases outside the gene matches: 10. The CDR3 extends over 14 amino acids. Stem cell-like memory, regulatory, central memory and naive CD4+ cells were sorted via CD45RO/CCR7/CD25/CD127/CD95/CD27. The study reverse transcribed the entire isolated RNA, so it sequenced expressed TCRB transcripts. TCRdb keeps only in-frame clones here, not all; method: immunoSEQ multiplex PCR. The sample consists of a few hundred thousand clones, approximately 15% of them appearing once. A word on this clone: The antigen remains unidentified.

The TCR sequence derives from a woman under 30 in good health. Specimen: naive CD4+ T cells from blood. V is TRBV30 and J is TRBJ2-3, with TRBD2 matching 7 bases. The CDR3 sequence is CAWSRGASGGTQYF. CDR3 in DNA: TGTGCCTGGAGTCGAGGGGCTAGCGGAGGTACGCAGTATTTT.